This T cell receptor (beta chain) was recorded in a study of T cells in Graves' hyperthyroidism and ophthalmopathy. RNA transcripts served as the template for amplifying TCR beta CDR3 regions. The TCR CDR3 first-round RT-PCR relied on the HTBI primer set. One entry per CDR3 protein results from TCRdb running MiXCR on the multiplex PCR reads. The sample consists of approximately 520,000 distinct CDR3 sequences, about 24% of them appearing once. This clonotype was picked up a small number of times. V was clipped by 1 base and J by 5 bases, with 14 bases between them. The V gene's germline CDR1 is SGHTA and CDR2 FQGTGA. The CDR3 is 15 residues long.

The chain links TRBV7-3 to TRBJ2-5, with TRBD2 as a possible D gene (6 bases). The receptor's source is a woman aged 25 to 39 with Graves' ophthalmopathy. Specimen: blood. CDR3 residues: CASSLRDSLAETQYF. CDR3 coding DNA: TGTGCCAGCAGCTTAAGGGACTCCCTGGCCGAGACCCAGTACTTC. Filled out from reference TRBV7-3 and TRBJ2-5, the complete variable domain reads GAGVSQTPSNKVTEKGKYVELRCDPISGHTALYWYRQSLGQGPEFLIYFQGTGAADDSGLPNDRFFAVRPEGSVSTLKIQRTERGDSAVYLCASSLRDSLAETQYFGPGTRLLVL.